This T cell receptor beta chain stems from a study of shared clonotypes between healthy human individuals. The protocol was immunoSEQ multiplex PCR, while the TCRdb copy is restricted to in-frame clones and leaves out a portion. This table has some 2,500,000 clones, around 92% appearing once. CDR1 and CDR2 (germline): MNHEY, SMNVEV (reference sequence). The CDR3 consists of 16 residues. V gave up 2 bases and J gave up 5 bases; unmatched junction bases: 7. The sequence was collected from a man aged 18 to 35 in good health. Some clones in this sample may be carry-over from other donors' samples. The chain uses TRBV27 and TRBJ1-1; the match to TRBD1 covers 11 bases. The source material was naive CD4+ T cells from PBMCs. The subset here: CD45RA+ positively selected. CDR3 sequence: CASSLTGQGVGTEAFF. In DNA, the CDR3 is TGTGCCAGCAGTTTAACGGGACAGGGGGTTGGAACTGAAGCTTTCTTT.